This TCR beta chain was retrieved from a study of tumor and adjacent non-tumor tissue in lung cancer. Across the whole study: Aged about 31 to 80 years, patients included under 13 men and about five women with stage I to III disease. Samples averaged roughly 4.4 million productive TCRbeta reads each. General observations from the study: Significantly higher TCR diversity was found in tumor than normal lung.

No cell sorting was done before RNA was extracted from the tissue. This clonotype was seen a single time. The antigen is not known. Mismatch with germline at one junction end may stem from a read error. This CDR3 is built from 15 residues. Three rounds of nested PCR, following a modified ARM-PCR protocol, produced the TCRbeta library. MiXCR was run by TCRdb on the multiplex PCR reads, yielding one entry per CDR3 protein. The data show approximately 90,000 distinct CDR3 sequences, around 64% seen once. The source of this sequence is a man in his sixties with non-small cell lung cancer. Sequenced sample: lung tumor tissue. The gene calls are TRBV12-3 or TRBV12-4 and TRBJ2-3; the match to TRBD2 covers 10 bases. The CDR3 here is CAGSPKRGGPDTQYF. DNA of the CDR3: TGCGCCGGCAGTCCCAAGCGGGGGGGTCCAGATACGCAGTATTTT.